This T cell receptor (beta chain) was captured by sequencing in a study of patients and donors after allogeneic stem cell transplantation. This clonotype was detected only a few times. TCRdb passed the RT-PCR reads through MiXCR, listing each CDR3 protein once. The sample yields 25,000 to 40,000 distinct CDR3 sequences, 37% seen once. V lost 1 base to trimming and J lost 2 bases, with 8 bases between them. Germline V CDR1 and CDR2: SEHNR, FQNEAQ (reference sequence). The CDR3 sequence is 14 residues long. This TCR was sampled from a human donor who was either an allogeneic HSCT recipient or a stem cell or donor lymphocyte infusion donor (not recorded which). It is not recorded whose cells these are; they may come from a transplant donor. The sequenced sample consisted of blood, either unsorted or a sorted T cell fraction (not recorded which). The chain combines TRBV7-9 with TRBJ1-2; D may be TRBD1 (5 bases). The CDR3 is CASSLGQRNYGYTF. As DNA, the CDR3 is TGTGCCAGCAGCTTAGGACAGAGAAACTATGGCTACACCTTC.